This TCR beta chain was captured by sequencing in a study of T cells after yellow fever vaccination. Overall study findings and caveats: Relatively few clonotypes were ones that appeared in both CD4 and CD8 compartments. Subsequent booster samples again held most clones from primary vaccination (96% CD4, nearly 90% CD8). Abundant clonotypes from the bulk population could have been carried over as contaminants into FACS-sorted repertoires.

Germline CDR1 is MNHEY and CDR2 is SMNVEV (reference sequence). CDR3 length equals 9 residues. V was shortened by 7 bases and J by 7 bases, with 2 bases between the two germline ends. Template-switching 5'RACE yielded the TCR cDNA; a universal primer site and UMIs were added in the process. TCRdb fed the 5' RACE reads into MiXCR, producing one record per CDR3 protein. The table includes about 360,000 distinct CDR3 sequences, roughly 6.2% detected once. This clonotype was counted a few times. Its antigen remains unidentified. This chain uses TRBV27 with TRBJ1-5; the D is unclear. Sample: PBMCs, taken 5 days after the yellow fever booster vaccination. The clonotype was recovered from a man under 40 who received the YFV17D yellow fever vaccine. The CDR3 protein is CASTQPQHF. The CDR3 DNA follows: TGTGCCAGCACACAGCCCCAGCATTTT.